This T cell receptor (beta chain) is drawn from a study of blood T cell repertoires in COVID-19 (dated by TCRdb to 2020 to 2022). Regarding the research as a whole: Collaborator samples came from the United States, Italy and Spain and covered acute and convalescent phases of COVID-19. Subjects who had been exposed to COVID-19, were actively infected with it, or had recovered from it provided the deeply sampled blood TCRbeta repertoires that made up the dataset. The repertoires were released in a freely available public database intended as a resource for research on the immune response to SARS-CoV-2. The samples were drawn from the first 160 participants of the ongoing ImmuneRACE study and from over 950 subjects provided by 6 global collaborators. The material from the prospective study consisted of cDNA or gDNA derived from T cells, B-cell-depleted T cells, or PBMCs. The sample metadata nearly always contained a de-identified subject ID, COVID-19 status, age in years and sex. Where HLA class I and class II types were available, the types were taken from metadata supplied by the sample provider, not from assay-based typing.

The paper as a whole reports these results and caveats: How much clinical and demographic metadata was included differed by source and by participant, and the metadata was provided uncurated.

Participants in the prospective study were enrolled through a virtual design, were aged roughly 18 to 100 years, and lived in approximately 24 United States geographic areas. In the prospective study, participants were assigned to cohorts based on the clinical history participants reported in a screening survey and a study questionnaire. Exposed participants were defined as having been in contact with someone with a PCR-confirmed or clinician-diagnosed COVID-19 case within 2 weeks of study entry. In the prospective study, mobile phlebotomists collected whole blood, serum and a nasopharyngeal or oropharyngeal swab from each participant. Additional blood draws and questionnaires over an approximately 2-month period could optionally be provided by prospective study participants. Prospective study blood samples were shipped either frozen or at room temperature before DNA extraction. This clone appeared a single time. What this receptor recognizes is not known. Per-base quality was not reported, and no clone a single base away is much larger than it.

The CDR3 numbers 16 residues from cysteine through phenylalanine. The retained sequence is limited to the CDR3, 48 bases, with the frame set at the first base. V is shortened by 2 bases, J by 0 bases, and the region joining them spans 8 bases. CDR1 and CDR2, per the germline V gene, are MNHEY and SVGAGI. The immunoSEQ Assay, a bias-controlled multiplex PCR, was used to amplify TCRbeta CDR3 regions from genomic DNA. Concerning the study's data processing: The number of nucleated cells in each sample was estimated by amplification of reference gene primers within the assay. Sequence reads were collapsed and filtered to measure the absolute abundance of every unique TCRbeta CDR3 rearrangement. For each sample, productive Simpson clonality was calculated as the square root of Simpson's diversity index across productive rearrangements. The immuneACCESS repertoire file appears here via TCRdb, limited to in-frame rearrangements. These files lack a portion of the clones; in checked studies, under half of the deficit traces to unresolved V genes, and the cause of the others is not known. V and J calls and clone size are those listed in that table; D and trimming were worked out from the DNA. The sample profile shows about 150,000 clones; around 83% of them were found once. Under 7% of the sample lies in the top ten.

The sequence was obtained from a woman in her fifties or sixties who had been exposed to COVID-19. The specimen sequenced was PBMCs or T cells enriched from blood (not recorded which). The rearranged chain carries TRBV6-5 and TRBJ2-6; the D region possibly corresponds to TRBD1 (5 bases align). The nucleotide sequence reads TGTGCCAGCAGTTACGGTGACAGCTCTGGGGCCAACGTCCTGACTTTC. The encoded protein is CASSYGDSSGANVLTF.